These 27 T cell receptor beta chains were all obtained from the same sample, sequenced in a study of blood T cells in healthy people across ages. A second PCR of 7 to 11 cycles used a sample-barcoded 5' primer and a J-beta primer mix. TCRdb re-derived calls from the 5' RACE reads in MiXCR, one entry per CDR3 protein. The table shows about 800,000 distinct CDR3 sequences, with 25% occurring only once. This sample was shared with a second study, whose subject was T cells of mothers and their children.

Sequenced sample: blood. The receptors come from a boy aged 5-17 years in good health.

This sequence joins TRBV7-8 and TRBJ2-5; 11 bases line up with TRBD2. TRBJ2-7 matches the DNA end more closely, so the J call is doubtful. The CDR3 length is 16 residues. The germline V gene encodes CDR1 SGHVS and CDR2 FQNEAQ. The CDR3 is CASSLPLAGGSYEQYF. The CDR3 bases are TGTGCCAGCAGCTTACCGCTAGCGGGAGGTTCGTACGAGCAGTACTTC.

The genes are TRBV4-3 and TRBJ2-6; a weak D match, TRBD1 (5 bases). The CDR3 sequence is 18 residues long. Looked up from germline, CDR1 is LGHNA and CDR2 is YSLEER. V lost 0 bases, J lost 0 bases, and 12 bases lay in between. CDR3 sequence: CASSQERGYLSGANVLTF. CDR3 DNA sequence: TGCGCCAGCAGCCAAGAAAGGGGATACCTCTCTGGGGCCAACGTCCTGACTTTC.

The rearrangement joins TRBV7-2 to TRBJ1-3, with a weak D call TRBD1 (6 bases). The germline V and J ends were trimmed by 1 base and 2 bases, with 18 bases remaining between them. This CDR3 has 18 amino acids. CDR1 and CDR2 from the germline V gene are SGHTA and FQGNSA. The CDR3 bases are TGTGCCAGCAGCTTAGAAAAGGGGGGCTGGTGGACTGGAAACACCATATATTTT. It is translated as CASSLEKGGWWTGNTIYF.

On this clonotype: One end of the junction is discordant with germline, which a read error may explain. This chain uses TRBV7-6 with TRBJ2-1, with 11 bases fitting TRBD2. CDR3 size: 16 residues. Germline V gene lookup returns CDR1 SGHVS and CDR2 FNYEAQ. Written as DNA, the CDR3 is TGTGCCAGCAGCTTACCGGGACTAGCGGAGGACAATGGGCAGTTCTTC. Encoded protein: CASSLPGLAEDNGQFF.

The genes are TRBV5-5 and TRBJ1-1; D call uncertain. Germline CDR1 is SGHKS and CDR2 is YYEKEE (reference sequence). V shed 4 bases and J shed 1 base, with 14 bases lying between them. The CDR3 loop spans 15 amino acids. This CDR3 is CASSHAGPGNTEAFF. Here the CDR3 DNA reads TGTGCCAGCAGCCACGCCGGGCCGGGGAACACTGAAGCTTTCTTT.

The chain joins TRBV6-1 to TRBJ2-5; 7 nucleotides agree with TRBD2. The J call may not be correct, given that the DNA end is closer to TRBJ2-7. The CDR3 runs 16 residues. Looked up from germline, CDR1 is MNHNS and CDR2 is SASEGT. The CDR3 protein is CASSPMPSGVSYEQYF. DNA of the CDR3: TGTGCCAGCAGTCCGATGCCCAGCGGGGTCTCCTACGAGCAGTACTTC.

In its sample, this clonotype was seen many times. The rearrangement joins TRBV6-6 to TRBJ2-5; 8 nucleotides line up with TRBD1. The CDR3 is made up of 15 amino acids. The J segment lost 1 base and the V segment lost 11 bases, leaving 12 bases of the junction unmatched. Germline V lookup: CDR1 MNHNY, CDR2 SVGAGI (reference sequence). The CDR3 protein is CALVASGGFQETQYF. CDR3 nucleotides: TGTGCCCTAGTGGCGTCAGGGGGCTTCCAAGAGACCCAGTACTTC.

The rearrangement joins TRBV9 to TRBJ2-1; D remains unclear. The CDR3 spans 18 residues. V lost 0 bases to trimming and J lost 0 bases, with 16 bases between them. The germline V gene has CDR1 SGDLS and CDR2 YYNGEE. This CDR3 is CASSVDLRSPSSYNEQFF. The CDR3 coding sequence is TGTGCCAGCAGCGTAGACCTTAGGAGTCCTAGCTCCTACAATGAGCAGTTCTTC.

A few counts support this clonotype. The rearrangement links TRBV21-1 to TRBJ2-5; the table's D call TRBD1 went unverified against the DNA. TRBV21-1 is designated a pseudogene. The CDR3 is 16 residues long. DNA for the CDR3: TGTGCCAGCAGCACCCTCGGACAGGCTACCCAAGAGACCCAGTACTTC. Translating it yields CASSTLGQATQETQYF.

The rearrangement links TRBV27 to TRBJ1-2; possible D gene TRBD1, 5 bases. This CDR3 has 14 residues. Germline CDR1 reads MNHEY; CDR2 reads SMNVEV (reference sequence). Trimming removed 3 bases at V and 3 bases at J, with 11 bases between. CDR3 in DNA: TGTGCCAGCAGTTTCCGCAGGGAAGACTATGGCTACACCTTC. It encodes CASSFRREDYGYTF.

This clonotype was found a few times. The chain is built from TRBV29-1 and TRBJ2-3, with D possibly being TRBD1 (6 bases). Trimming removed 4 bases at V and 2 bases at J, with 13 bases between. The CDR3 consists of 14 residues. Germline V lookup: CDR1 SQVTM, CDR2 ANQGSEA. The CDR3 DNA reads as TGCAGCGTTGGAGTGACAGGATCCACAGATACGCAGTATTTT. Translation gives CSVGVTGSTDTQYF.

This chain joins TRBV5-1 and TRBJ1-2; D is uncertain. Per germline, CDR1 SGHRS and CDR2 YFSETQ. V gave up 2 bases and J gave up 4 bases, with 12 bases separating them. CDR3 length equals 14 residues. The CDR3 region is CASSFASDGYGYTF. The CDR3 DNA sequence: TGCGCCAGCAGCTTCGCCAGCGACGGCTATGGCTACACCTTC.

The chain couples TRBV10-3 to TRBJ1-4; D gene uncertain. The V gene lost 1 base and the J gene lost 0 bases, with 3 bases spanning the gap. This CDR3 region has 14 residues. The V gene's germline CDR1 is ENHRY and CDR2 SYGVKD. This CDR3 reads CAISELATNEKLFF. The DNA of the CDR3 is TGTGCCATCAGTGAGTTAGCAACTAATGAAAAACTGTTTTTT.

The chain links TRBV5-1 to TRBJ2-1; D assignment may be TRBD1 or TRBD2 (6 bases each). The J call may be wrong; the DNA end is better matched by TRBJ2-7. Germline assignment: CDR1 SGHRS and CDR2 YFSETQ. The CDR3 length is 14 residues. CDR3 DNA: TGCGCCAGCAGCCCGGGGGCAGGAACCTACGAGCAGTACTTC. Translation: CASSPGAGTYEQYF.

In its sample, this clonotype was seen a few times. The rearrangement uses TRBV7-9 and TRBJ2-5, with 9 bases fitting TRBD2. V lost 5 bases, J lost 1 base, and 2 bases stayed unmatched. This CDR3 comprises 14 residues. Germline V lookup: CDR1 SEHNR, CDR2 FQNEAQ (reference sequence). The CDR3, as DNA: TGTGCCAGCAGCGGGGGACTAGCCCAAGAGACCCAGTACTTC. It codes for CASSGGLAQETQYF.

This chain joins TRBV10-3 and TRBJ2-1; possibly TRBD2 for D (6 bases). The end of the DNA fits TRBJ2-5 better, so the J call may be wrong. The CDR3 totals 15 residues. The germline V gene encodes CDR1 ENHRY and CDR2 SYGVKD. This CDR3 reads CAISAGTGRKETQYF. CDR3 sequence (DNA): TGTGCCATCAGCGCGGGGACGGGAAGAAAAGAGACCCAGTACTTC.

In this sample, this clonotype turned up once. The V gene is TRBV20-1, the J gene TRBJ2-7; D is possibly TRBD2 (5 bases). Germline assignment: CDR1 DFQATT and CDR2 SNEGSKA (reference sequence). The length of the CDR3 is 12 residues. DNA of the CDR3: TGCAGCAGCCTCATGGACTGGGACGAGCAGTACTTC. This encodes CSSLMDWDEQYF.

This clonotype was detected a few times. The V call is TRBV7-9, the J call TRBJ2-1; D unclear. V gave up 3 bases and J gave up 7 bases, with 19 bases separating them. The CDR3 has 16 residues. Germline lookup yields CDR1 SEHNR and CDR2 FQNEAQ (reference sequence). The CDR3 here is CASSFRVAGSYNEQFF. For the CDR3, the DNA is TGTGCCAGCAGCTTTCGGGTGGCAGGCAGTTATAATGAGCAGTTCTTC.

This clonotype was counted between two and nine times. J is TRBJ2-2 and V is TRBV2; D call uncertain. CDR1 SNHLY and CDR2 FYNNEI come from the germline V gene. V lost 7 bases, J lost 4 bases, and 13 bases lay in between. This CDR3 spans 14 amino acids. The CDR3 sequence: CASKPEGATGELFF. The CDR3, as DNA: TGTGCCAGCAAACCCGAAGGTGCCACCGGGGAGCTGTTTTTT.

This clonotype has just a few counts. J is TRBJ2-3 and V is TRBV9; no clear D gene. V dropped 4 bases and J dropped 5 bases, with 11 bases sitting between them. CDR1 is SGDLS, CDR2 YYNGEE, per germline. The CDR3 is 13 amino acids. The DNA of the CDR3 is TGTGCCAGCAGCCCCCGATCTGGAGATACGCAGTATTTT. Translated, it gives CASSPRSGDTQYF.

This chain joins TRBV5-1 and TRBJ1-1; possible D gene TRBD1, 5 bases. Germline loops: CDR1 SGHRS, CDR2 YFSETQ. V was pared by 4 bases and J by 2 bases, with 15 bases between. This CDR3 is built from 15 residues. This CDR3 reads CASSPRRGDNTEAFF. The CDR3 nucleotides are TGCGCCAGCAGCCCCCGGAGAGGGGATAACACTGAAGCTTTCTTT. The full variable domain, completed using reference TRBV5-1 and TRBJ1-1, is KAGVTQTPRYLIKTRGQQVTLSCSPISGHRSVSWYQQTPGQGLQFLFEYFSETQRNKGNFPGRFSGRQFSNSRSEMNVSTLELGDSALYLCASSPRRGDNTEAFFGQGTRLTVV.

The chain recombines TRBV29-1 with TRBJ2-3; 10 bases map to TRBD2. The ends lost 8 bases at V and 1 base at J; junction bases unmatched: 6. CDR1 is SQVTM, CDR2 ANQGSEA, per germline. The CDR3 spans 14 residues. This chain's CDR3 is CSIRTSGGTDTQYF. The DNA for the CDR3 is TGCAGCATCAGGACTAGCGGAGGCACAGATACGCAGTATTTT.

This chain links TRBV20-1 with TRBJ2-1, with 8 bases aligning to TRBD2. V shed 4 bases, J shed 7 bases, and the junction held 6 bases outside the gene matches. This CDR3 is 13 amino acids long. Germline assignment: CDR1 DFQATT and CDR2 SNEGSKA (reference sequence). CDR3 residues: CSANGRAGNEQFF. The CDR3 nucleotides are TGCAGTGCTAACGGGAGGGCCGGGAATGAGCAGTTCTTC.

The V gene is TRBV9, the J gene TRBJ2-1; 8 nucleotides agree with TRBD1. The germline CDR1 and CDR2 sequences are SGDLS and YYNGEE. V dropped 3 bases and J dropped 10; count of bases not matched to a gene: 6. The length of the CDR3 is 13 residues. The CDR3 loop reads CASSADRGIEQFF. The CDR3 nucleotides are TGTGCCAGCAGCGCCGACAGGGGTATCGAGCAGTTCTTC.

The V gene is TRBV6-2 or TRBV6-3, the J gene TRBJ2-5; perhaps TRBD2 as D (6 bases). This CDR3 region has 14 residues. The germline V and J ends were trimmed by 6 bases and 5 bases, with 16 bases remaining between them. Germline loops: CDR1 MNHEY, CDR2 SVGEGT. This chain's CDR3 is CASSSQPGGETQYF. Written as DNA, the CDR3 is TGTGCCAGCAGCTCTCAACCTGGGGGGGAGACCCAGTACTTC.

There are a few counts of this clonotype. The V gene is TRBV13, the J gene TRBJ2-7; 8 bases line up with TRBD2. After removal of 4 bases from V and 2 bases from J, the junction contained 10 bases not matched to a gene. Per the germline V gene, CDR1 is PRHDT and CDR2 is FYEKMQ (reference sequence). The CDR3 is 16 residues long. CDR3 region: CASSSQRAAGAYEQYF. The CDR3 DNA sequence: TGTGCCAGCAGCTCCCAGCGAGCAGCGGGAGCCTACGAGCAGTACTTC.

This rearrangement joins TRBV5-1 to TRBJ1-3; D ambiguous. V lost 0 bases and J 0 bases, leaving 10 bases between the germline ends. The CDR3 extends over 16 amino acids. Germline values: CDR1 SGHRS, CDR2 YFSETQ. The chain's CDR3 is CASSLGAQNSGNTIYF. The CDR3 bases are TGCGCCAGCAGCTTGGGGGCGCAAAACTCTGGAAACACCATATATTTT.